The next 20 T cell receptor beta chains were all read from a single sample in a study of cytomegalovirus exposure and HLA in healthy donors. Amplification used 60 Vbeta primers and 13 Jbeta primers. Repertoires were generated with immunoSEQ multiplex PCR, while TCRdb's copy carries only in-frame clones and drops some. In the table there are 110,000 to 150,000 clones, about 8.9% of which are singletons. The material sequenced was PBMCs. Every receptor here comes from a man in his fifties in good health and CMV-seronegative.

This clone was counted a few times. The chain has TRBV6-5 and TRBJ2-7; 10 bases fit TRBD2. Germline V lookup: CDR1 MNHEY, CDR2 SVGAGI. V lost 4 bases to trimming and J lost 3 bases; unmatched junction nucleotides: 6. The CDR3 covers 15 residues. This chain's CDR3 is CASSFIAGGIYEQYF. CDR3 nucleotide sequence: TGTGCCAGCAGTTTTATAGCGGGAGGTATCTACGAGCAGTACTTC.

J is TRBJ1-1 and V is TRBV5-1; maybe TRBD1 (5 bases). Germline CDR1 reads SGHRS; CDR2 reads YFSETQ. CDR3 length equals 13 residues. Trimming took off 6 bases at V and 4 bases at J, with 13 bases between the two ends. The CDR3 loop is CASTLRGGTEAFF. DNA for the CDR3: TGCGCCAGCACCCTACGGGGGGGCACTGAAGCTTTCTTT.

V and J are TRBV7-3 and TRBJ2-7; 16 nucleotides agree with TRBD2. Trimming took 4 bases from V and 7 from J; bases not matched to a gene: 10. The germline gives CDR1 SGHTA, CDR2 FQGTGA. This CDR3 is 17 amino acids long. CDR3 sequence: CASSSDGTSGRAGEQYF. Here the CDR3 DNA reads TGTGCCAGCAGCTCAGATGGGACTAGCGGGAGGGCGGGAGAGCAGTACTTC. Supplemented by reference TRBV7-3 and TRBJ2-7, the full variable domain reads GAGVSQTPSNKVTEKGKYVELRCDPISGHTALYWYRQSLGQGPEFLIYFQGTGAADDSGLPNDRFFAVRPEGSVSTLKIQRTERGDSAVYLCASSSDGTSGRAGEQYFGPGTRLTVT.

The table lists this clone with a few counts. The limits of the CDR3 on the DNA are not certain, so only TCRdb's listed CDR3 is given. The chain links TRBV27 to TRBJ2-5; the table's D gene call, TRBD1, was not cross checked with the DNA. Germline loops: CDR1 MNHEY, CDR2 SMNVEV (reference sequence). The CDR3 is 13 amino acids long, termini counted. The chain's CDR3 is CATSGTRSSGQYF.

By share, this clone counts as medium-sized. This chain joins TRBV7-3 and TRBJ1-2, with D unclear. The V end was cut by 3 bases, the J end by 4 bases, with 9 bases between. CDR3 size: 13 residues. Germline V CDR1 and CDR2: SGHTA, FQGTGA. CDR3 nucleotides: TGTGCCAGCAGCTTCCGAGGCAGCTATGGCTACACCTTC. Translation: CASSFRGSYGYTF.

The chain has TRBV30 and TRBJ2-3; 13 nucleotides match TRBD2. CDR1 is GTSNPN, CDR2 SVGIG, per germline (reference sequence). There are 15 residues in the CDR3. V gave up 7 bases and J gave up 1 base; unmatched junction bases: 5. CDR3 region: CAFHTSGRGTDTQYF. The CDR3 nucleotides are TGTGCCTTCCACACTAGCGGGAGGGGCACAGATACGCAGTATTTT.

This clone was found a few times. The chain recombines TRBV27 with TRBJ1-6, with D possibly matching TRBD1 (5 bases). The CDR3 runs to 16 residues. Deletions cut 3 bases from V and 9 bases from J, with 18 bases between. CDR1 is MNHEY and CDR2 is SMNVEV in the germline V gene (reference sequence). CDR3 residues: CASSFNPAGRSSPLHF. DNA of the CDR3: TGTGCCAGCAGTTTCAATCCGGCAGGGAGGAGTTCACCCCTCCACTTT.

The V call is TRBV14, the J call TRBJ1-1; D ambiguous. CDR1 is SGHDN, CDR2 FVKESK, per germline. The CDR3 runs to 16 residues. Trimming stripped 4 bases from V and 0 bases from J, with 15 bases between. DNA of the CDR3: TGTGCCAGCAGCCTGCAGCGAAACCAGATGAACACTGAAGCTTTCTTT. It specifies CASSLQRNQMNTEAFF.

The table lists this clone with a few counts. The chain carries TRBV6-6 and TRBJ2-7; D is possibly TRBD1 (5 bases). Trimming pared 4 bases from V and 5 bases from J, leaving 12 bases between. The CDR3 is 13 residues long. Germline-derived CDR1 and CDR2 are MNHNY and SVGAGI (reference sequence). The CDR3: CASSFRPRDEQYF. The CDR3 bases are TGTGCCAGCAGTTTCCGACCCAGGGACGAGCAGTACTTC.

The chain's CDR3 is CASSHDRGRNGYTF. The CDR3 coding sequence is TGTGCCAGCAGCCACGACAGGGGGCGGAATGGCTACACCTTC. V usage is TRBV6-1 and J usage is TRBJ1-2; TRBD1 aligns across 10 bases. The CDR3 runs to 14 residues. CDR1 MNHNS and CDR2 SASEGT come from the germline V gene. Trimming at V came to 6 bases and at J to 6 bases, leaving 7 bases not matched to a gene.

This clone occurred a few times. V is TRBV2 and J is TRBJ2-1; TRBD2 aligns across 8 bases. J was trimmed by 10 bases and V by 5 bases; bases with no gene match: 7. Germline V CDR1 and CDR2: SNHLY, FYNNEI. The length of the CDR3 is 13 residues. CDR3 in amino acids: CASSPREGSEQFF. The CDR3 DNA sequence: TGTGCCAGCAGTCCTCGGGAGGGTAGCGAGCAGTTCTTC. Together with reference TRBV2 and TRBJ2-1, the CDR3 gives the full variable domain: EPEVTQTPSHQVTQMGQEVILRCVPISNHLYFYWYRQILGQKVEFLVSFYNNEISEKSEIFDDQFSVERPDGSNFTLKIRSTKLEDSAMYFCASSPREGSEQFFGPGTRLTVL.

This sequence joins TRBV27 and TRBJ2-7, with D tentatively TRBD2 (6 bases). This CDR3 is built from 16 residues. Germline CDR1 MNHEY, CDR2 SMNVEV (reference sequence). V lost 5 bases to trimming and J lost 4 bases, with 21 bases between them. The CDR3: CASSPTPGLRNYEQYF. CDR3 nucleotides: TGTGCCAGCAGTCCGACCCCCGGACTAAGGAATTACGAGCAGTACTTC.

The J gene is TRBJ2-1, the V gene TRBV4-1; 10 nucleotides match TRBD2. V dropped 0 bases and J dropped 4; count of bases not matched to a gene: 15. Per germline, CDR1 MGHRA and CDR2 YSYEKL. This CDR3 spans 20 amino acids. The CDR3 sequence is CASSQDPSGSVTAFYNEQFF. CDR3 bases: TGCGCCAGCAGCCAAGACCCTAGCGGGAGTGTAACGGCTTTTTACAATGAGCAGTTCTTC.

This clone was picked up a small number of times. The rearrangement joins TRBV19 to TRBJ1-6; TRBD1 aligns across 9 bases. After removal of 8 bases from V and 9 bases from J, the junction contained 5 bases not matched to a gene. CDR1 is LNHDA, CDR2 SQIVND, per germline (reference sequence). CDR3 size: 13 residues. The CDR3 spells CASRQGVGSPLHF. The DNA of the CDR3 is TGTGCCAGTCGACAGGGGGTTGGTTCACCCCTCCACTTT.

This clone was counted once. The CDR3 region has the DNA TGTGCCAGCAGCTCTAGACAGGGGCCCACCTACTACGAGCAGTACTTC. It translates to CASSSRQGPTYYEQYF. The rearrangement links TRBV27 to TRBJ2-7; 8 nucleotides line up with TRBD1. Losses at the gene ends were 6 bases for V and 3 bases for J; bases not matched to a gene: 13. The CDR3 consists of 16 residues. CDR1 and CDR2 from the germline V gene are MNHEY and SMNVEV (reference sequence).

In this sample, this clone turned up a few times. The chain employs TRBV6-4 and TRBJ2-3; 7 nucleotides agree with TRBD1. The CDR3 contains 14 residues. With 6 bases clipped from V and 0 bases from J, the junction kept 3 bases outside the gene matches. CDR1 is MRHNA, CDR2 SNTAGT, per germline. CDR3 nucleotides: TGTGCCAGCAGAAGACAGGGTAGCACAGATACGCAGTATTTT. Translation: CASRRQGSTDTQYF.

The V and J genes are TRBV7-3 and TRBJ2-1; 15 bases are a match to TRBD2. This CDR3 spans 17 amino acids. V was clipped by 4 bases and J by 3 bases; unmatched bases: 4. The germline CDR1 and CDR2 sequences are SGHTA and FQGTGA. As DNA, the CDR3 is TGTGCCAGCAGCTCAGGACTAGCGGGGGGGGGCTACAATGAGCAGTTCTTC. Translating it yields CASSSGLAGGGYNEQFF.

The chain employs TRBV6-6 and TRBJ2-5, with TRBD1 matching over 8 bases. Trimming cost V 3 bases and J 5 bases; bases outside gene matches: 5. The germline gives CDR1 MNHNY, CDR2 SVGAGI (reference sequence). The CDR3 covers 14 residues. The CDR3: CASSYQGADETQYF. The CDR3 DNA is TGTGCCAGCAGTTATCAGGGGGCCGATGAGACCCAGTACTTC.

This chain connects TRBV7-3 to TRBJ1-4; D may be TRBD1 (6 bases). This CDR3 has 15 amino acids. CDR1 and CDR2 from the germline V gene are SGHTA and FQGTGA. Trimming left V 0 bases short and J 5 bases short, with 10 bases between. The CDR3 protein is CASSLTGDTNEKLFF. CDR3 nucleotide sequence: TGTGCCAGCAGCTTAACGGGGGACACGAATGAAAAACTGTTTTTT. The full variable domain, its missing parts supplied by reference TRBV7-3 and TRBJ1-4, is GAGVSQTPSNKVTEKGKYVELRCDPISGHTALYWYRQSLGQGPEFLIYFQGTGAADDSGLPNDRFFAVRPEGSVSTLKIQRTERGDSAVYLCASSLTGDTNEKLFFGSGTQLSVL.

The rearrangement uses TRBV19 and TRBJ1-1; 7 nucleotides agree with TRBD1. The junction had 3 bases not matched to a gene; V was cut back by 1 base and J by 4 bases. The CDR3 has 14 residues. Germline V lookup: CDR1 LNHDA, CDR2 SQIVND (reference sequence). CDR3 loop: CASSIATGTTEAFF. Written as DNA, the CDR3 is TGTGCCAGTAGTATAGCGACAGGGACCACTGAAGCTTTCTTT.